This T cell receptor beta chain was sequenced for a study of blood T cells in healthy people across ages. General study findings and limits: There was a strong correlation between TCR beta diversity and naive T cell percentage. Unsorted PBMCs ruled out conclusive naive versus antigen-experienced comparison.

CDR3 size: 14 residues. V lost 3 bases, J lost 6 bases, and 12 bases lay in between. Germline CDR1 reads DFQATT; CDR2 reads SNEGSKA (reference sequence). This clonotype has just a few counts. Its antigen is as yet unknown. Then a second PCR, running roughly 6 to 12 cycles, was carried out with a sample-barcoded 5' primer and a J-beta primer mix. One entry per CDR3 protein results from TCRdb running MiXCR on the 5' RACE reads. This sample carries some 890,000 distinct CDR3 sequences, roughly 29% of them seen once, and the ten largest clones take 10%. This sample was shared with a second study, whose subject was T cells of mothers and their children. That investigation notes: Healthy Caucasian mothers, three in number, and their six children were the donors.

The TCR comes from a woman in her 40s in good health. The sequenced sample was blood. The chain joins TRBV20-1 to TRBJ1-6; D gene uncertain. CDR3 in DNA: TGCAGTGCTAGTGTAGGCCATTTTAATTCACCCCTCCACTTT. Translating gives CSASVGHFNSPLHF.